This T cell receptor beta chain was captured by sequencing in a study of blood T cell repertoires in COVID-19. Study-level information: T cells, B-cell-depleted T cells, or PBMCs supplied cDNA or gDNA.

In the original processing: Reference gene primer amplification yielded estimated nucleated cell counts. Sequencing used immunoSEQ multiplex PCR; TCRdb keeps in-frame clones, though not all of them. The DNA was the basis for D and trimming; V, J and clone size are from that table. The table lists approximately 130,000 clones, around 83% of them singletons. This TCR was sampled from a man in his forties with active or convalescent COVID-19. The sequenced material came from peripheral blood.

CDR3 nucleotide sequence: TGTGCCAGCAGCTTAGAGTACACTGGAAACACCATATATTTT. Its translation is CASSLEYTGNTIYF. This chain joins TRBV11-2 and TRBJ1-3, with D unclear. CDR3 size: 14 residues. Trimming took 0 bases from V and 2 from J, leaving 5 bases between them. CDR1 is SGHAT, CDR2 FQNNGV, per germline.